This is a list of T cell receptor beta chains from one sample in a study of blood T cell repertoires in COVID-19. Assay: immunoSEQ multiplex PCR; the TCRdb copy retains only in-frame clones and omits some. In the table there are over 150,000 clones, roughly 84% of which are singletons. The specimen was peripheral blood. The receptor set was obtained from a man aged 60-69 years with COVID-19, enrolled during active disease. Each CDR3 is given with its conserved first and last residue. Fields, in order: J gene, D gene, clone size, V gene, CDR3 DNA, CDR3 protein. D genes are given only for firm matches. A clone size is listed for some rows: how often the clone was seen (once, few, many), or a class if it is expanded.

>TRBJ1-4|NA|NA|TRBV6-5
TGTGCCTCGGGGGGATCTGCAACTAATGAAAAACTGTTTTTT
CASGGSATNEKLFF
>TRBJ2-3|TRBD1|NA|TRBV6-5
TGTGCCAGCAGTTACCGACAGGGGCTGGCAGATACGCAGTATTTT
CASSYRQGLADTQYF
>TRBJ1-1|TRBD1|NA|TRBV19
TGTGCCAGTAGTATGGATCCTCGACAGGGGCGCACTGAAGCTTTCTTT
CASSMDPRQGRTEAFF
>TRBJ1-4|TRBD1|few|TRBV18
TGTGCCAGCTCACCACCGATAGGGGGCGACGATAGTAATGAAAAACTGTTTTTT
CASSPPIGGDDSNEKLFF
>TRBJ2-1|NA|NA|TRBV12-3/TRBV12-4
TGTGCCAGCAGGACCTTAACGGGTGAGCAGTTCTTC
CASRTLTGEQFF
>TRBJ2-7|TRBD2|NA|TRBV12-3/TRBV12-4
TGTGCCAGCAGCCGACAGCGGGGCTACGAGCAGTACTTC
CASSRQRGYEQYF
>TRBJ2-3|NA|NA|TRBV2
TGTGCCAGCAGTGGGATAGCGAGAAAAGCCAGCACAGATACGCAGTATTTT
CASSGIARKASTDTQYF
>TRBJ1-6|NA|NA|TRBV7-9
TGTGCCAGCAGCTCAAGCGGCGGGAATTCACCCCTCCACTTT
CASSSSGGNSPLHF
>TRBJ1-2|NA|NA|TRBV7-2
TGTGCCAGCAGCCCCCGGGGGACGAACTATGGCTACACCTTC
CASSPRGTNYGYTF
>TRBJ2-1|NA|NA|TRBV12-5
TGTGCTAGTGGAAAAAGACAGAATGAGCAGTTCTTC
CASGKRQNEQFF
>TRBJ2-1|TRBD2|NA|TRBV10-3
TGTGCCATCAGGGGGACTAGCGGAAGCTCCTACAATGAGCAGTTCTTC
CAIRGTSGSSYNEQFF
>TRBJ1-1|NA|NA|TRBV7-9
TGTGCCAGCAGCTTACCCCGGGGGGAGAGTGCTGAAGCTTTCTTT
CASSLPRGESAEAFF
>TRBJ1-2|TRBD1|once|TRBV27
TGTGCCAGCAGTTTACGGGGACAGGGCAGTCAGGGCGGCTACACCTTC
CASSLRGQGSQGGYTF
>TRBJ1-5|NA|NA|TRBV4-3
TGCGCCAGCAGCCAAGGCCGGGGGACGTATCAGCCCCAGCATTTT
CASSQGRGTYQPQHF
>TRBJ2-1|TRBD2|NA|TRBV3-1/TRBV3-2
TGTGCCAGCAGCCCCAGACTAGCGGGGGGACTTGAGCAGTTCTTC
CASSPRLAGGLEQFF
>TRBJ2-2|TRBD2|NA|TRBV7-9
TGTGCCAGCAGCTTGGCCGGACTAGCGGGAGAGACCGGGGAGCTGTTTTTT
CASSLAGLAGETGELFF
>TRBJ1-1|TRBD1|NA|TRBV6-5
TGTGCCAGCAAAAAACAGGGGTACGTGAACACTGAAGCTTTCTTT
CASKKQGYVNTEAFF
>TRBJ1-1|TRBD1|NA|TRBV3-1/TRBV3-2
TGTGCCAGCAGCCTTACAGGGGTAACTGAAGCTTTCTTT
CASSLTGVTEAFF
>TRBJ1-1|NA|NA|TRBV16
TGTGCCAGCAGCTCCAAGCGGAGTAACACTGAAGCTTTCTTT
CASSSKRSNTEAFF
>TRBJ2-3|TRBD2|NA|TRBV9
TGTGCCAGCAGCCCCGCTAGGCTAGCGGGAGGGGATACGCAGTATTTT
CASSPARLAGGDTQYF
>TRBJ1-2|NA|NA|TRBV18
TGTGCCAGCTCACCACCTTCTCAGGGAAACTATGGCTACACCTTC
CASSPPSQGNYGYTF
>TRBJ2-5|NA|NA|TRBV7-2
TGTGCCAGCAGCTTAGACCCGGCGGGTTTCGAAACCCAGTACTTC
CASSLDPAGFETQYF
>TRBJ2-7|NA|NA|TRBV27
TGTGCCAGCGCGGACAGAATCCTGCCCTACGAGCAGTACTTC
CASADRILPYEQYF
>TRBJ2-1|NA|NA|TRBV18
TGTGCCAGCACCAACGTACCGGGCTCCTACAATGAGCAGTTCTTC
CASTNVPGSYNEQFF
>TRBJ1-2|NA|NA|TRBV4-2
TGTGCCAGCAGCCAATCAATGCAGGAAAACTATGGCTACACCTTC
CASSQSMQENYGYTF
>TRBJ1-2|TRBD1|NA|TRBV24-1
TGTGCCACCAGTGATTTGGACAGGGACTATGGCTACACCTTC
CATSDLDRDYGYTF
>TRBJ2-1|NA|NA|TRBV4-1
TGCGCCAGCAGCGAAGCCCGGCTAGAAGGTAACAATGAGCAGTTCTTC
CASSEARLEGNNEQFF
>TRBJ2-6|NA|few|TRBV18
TGTGCCAGCTCACCAGTGACAGCTGGGGCCAACGTCCTGACTTTC
CASSPVTAGANVLTF
>TRBJ2-1|NA|NA|TRBV5-1
TGCGCCAGCTCTGGAGATTTGAATGAGCAGTTCTTC
CASSGDLNEQFF
>TRBJ2-1|NA|NA|TRBV3-1/TRBV3-2
TGTGCCAGCAGCCAAGTACAGCGGAGGGATAATGAGCAGTTCTTC
CASSQVQRRDNEQFF
>TRBJ2-5|TRBD1|once|TRBV6-2/TRBV6-3
TGTGCCAGCAGTTACCGACAGGGGGTGAGGGAGACCCAGTACTTC
CASSYRQGVRETQYF
>TRBJ1-1|NA|NA|TRBV4-3
TGCGCCAGCAGCCAAGATGGGGCCCTGAACACTGAAGCTTTCTTT
CASSQDGALNTEAFF
>TRBJ2-1|TRBD1|NA|TRBV7-7
TGTGCTAGCAGCTTAGGAAAGGGACAGTACAATGAGCAGTTCTTC
CASSLGKGQYNEQFF
>TRBJ1-5|NA|NA|TRBV10-2
TGCGCCAGCAGCCTCTCGGGCGCGGGATCGCAGCCCCAGCATTTT
CASSLSGAGSQPQHF
>TRBJ2-7|TRBD2|NA|TRBV15
TGTGCCACCTCCGGGACTAGCGGGATATACGAGCAGTACTTC
CATSGTSGIYEQYF
>TRBJ1-5|NA|NA|TRBV9
TGTGCCAGCAGCGTTGGGGAGGGGGGCAATCAGCCCCAGCATTTT
CASSVGEGGNQPQHF
>TRBJ1-2|NA|once|TRBV4-2
TGTGCCAGCAGCAAACGTGGGGGGGGTGGCTATGGCTACACCTTC
CASSKRGGGGYGYTF